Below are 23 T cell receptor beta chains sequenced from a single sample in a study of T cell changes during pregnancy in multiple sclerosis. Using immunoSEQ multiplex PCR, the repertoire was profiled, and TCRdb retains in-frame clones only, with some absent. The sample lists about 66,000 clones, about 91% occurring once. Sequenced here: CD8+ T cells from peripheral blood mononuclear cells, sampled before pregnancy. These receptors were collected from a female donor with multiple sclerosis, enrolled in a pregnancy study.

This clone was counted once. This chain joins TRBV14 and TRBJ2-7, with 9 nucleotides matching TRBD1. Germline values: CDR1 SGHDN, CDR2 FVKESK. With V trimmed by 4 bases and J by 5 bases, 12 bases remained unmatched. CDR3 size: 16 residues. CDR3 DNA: TGTGCCAGCAGCCGTGATACCGGGACAGGGAGCGACGAGCAGTACTTC. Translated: CASSRDTGTGSDEQYF.

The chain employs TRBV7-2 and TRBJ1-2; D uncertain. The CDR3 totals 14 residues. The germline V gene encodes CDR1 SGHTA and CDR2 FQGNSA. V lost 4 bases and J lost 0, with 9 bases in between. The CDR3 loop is CASSSDFSNYGYTF. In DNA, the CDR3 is TGTGCCAGCAGCTCGGACTTTTCTAACTATGGCTACACCTTC.

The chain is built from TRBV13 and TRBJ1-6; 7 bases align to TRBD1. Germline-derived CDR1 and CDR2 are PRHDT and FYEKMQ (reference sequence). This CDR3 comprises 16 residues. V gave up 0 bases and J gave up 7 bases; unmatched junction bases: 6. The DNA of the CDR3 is TGTGCCAGCAGCTTAGGGGTTGGGACAGAGAATTCACCCCTCCACTTT. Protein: CASSLGVGTENSPLHF. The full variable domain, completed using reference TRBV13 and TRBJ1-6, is AAGVIQSPRHLIKEKRETATLKCYPIPRHDTVYWYQQGPGQDPQFLISFYEKMQSDKGSIPDRFSAQQFSDYHSELNMSSLELGDSALYFCASSLGVGTENSPLHFGNGTRLTVT.

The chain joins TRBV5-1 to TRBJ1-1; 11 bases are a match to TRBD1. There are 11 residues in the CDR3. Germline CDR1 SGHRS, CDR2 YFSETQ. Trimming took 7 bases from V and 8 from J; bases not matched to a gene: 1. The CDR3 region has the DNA TGCGCCAGCGGGGACAGGGGGGAAGCTTTCTTT. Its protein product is CASGDRGEAFF.

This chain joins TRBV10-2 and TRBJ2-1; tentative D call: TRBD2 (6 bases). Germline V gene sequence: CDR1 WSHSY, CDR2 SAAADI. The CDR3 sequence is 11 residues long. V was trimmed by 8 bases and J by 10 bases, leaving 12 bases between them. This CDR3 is CASLWGEEQFF. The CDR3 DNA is TGCGCCAGCCTCTGGGGGGAAGAGCAGTTCTTC.

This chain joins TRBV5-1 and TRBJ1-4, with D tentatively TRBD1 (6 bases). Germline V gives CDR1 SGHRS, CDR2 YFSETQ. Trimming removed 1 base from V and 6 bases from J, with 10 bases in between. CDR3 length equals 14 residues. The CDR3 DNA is TGCGCCAGCAGCTTGTCCAGGGGTGATGAAAAACTGTTTTTT. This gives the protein CASSLSRGDEKLFF.

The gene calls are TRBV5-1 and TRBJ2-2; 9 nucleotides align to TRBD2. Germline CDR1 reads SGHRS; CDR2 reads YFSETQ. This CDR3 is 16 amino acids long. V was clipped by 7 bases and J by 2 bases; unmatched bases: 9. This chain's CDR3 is CASGTPAGGNTGELFF. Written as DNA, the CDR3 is TGCGCCAGCGGGACTCCAGCGGGGGGAAACACCGGGGAGCTGTTTTTT. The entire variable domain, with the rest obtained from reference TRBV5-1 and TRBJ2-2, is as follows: KAGVTQTPRYLIKTRGQQVTLSCSPISGHRSVSWYQQTPGQGLQFLFEYFSETQRNKGNFPGRFSGRQFSNSRSEMNVSTLELGDSALYLCASGTPAGGNTGELFFGEGSRLTVL.

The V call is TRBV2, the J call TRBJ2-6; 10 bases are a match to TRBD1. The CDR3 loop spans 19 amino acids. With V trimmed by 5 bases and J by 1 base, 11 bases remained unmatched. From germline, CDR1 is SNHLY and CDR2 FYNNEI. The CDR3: CASSLFRQGAGSGANVLTF. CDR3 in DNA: TGTGCCAGCAGTCTCTTCCGACAGGGGGCAGGGTCTGGGGCCAACGTCCTGACTTTC.

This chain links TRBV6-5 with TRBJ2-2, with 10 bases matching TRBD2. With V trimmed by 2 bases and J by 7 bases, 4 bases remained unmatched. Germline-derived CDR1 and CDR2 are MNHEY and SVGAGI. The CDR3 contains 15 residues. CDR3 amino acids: CASSYGLAGVGELFF. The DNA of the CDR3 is TGTGCCAGCAGTTACGGCCTAGCGGGGGTCGGGGAGCTGTTTTTT.

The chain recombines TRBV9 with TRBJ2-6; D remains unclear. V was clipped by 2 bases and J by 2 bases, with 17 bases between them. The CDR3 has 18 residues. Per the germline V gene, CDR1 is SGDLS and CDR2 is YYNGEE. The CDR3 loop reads CASSVGPHSQAGANVLTF. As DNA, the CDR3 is TGTGCCAGCAGCGTTGGGCCTCACTCCCAAGCTGGGGCCAACGTCCTGACTTTC.

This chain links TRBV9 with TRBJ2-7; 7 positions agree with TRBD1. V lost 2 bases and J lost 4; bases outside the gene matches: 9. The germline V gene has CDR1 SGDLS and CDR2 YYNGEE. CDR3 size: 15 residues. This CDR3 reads CASSVRDSGVYEQYF. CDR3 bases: TGTGCCAGCAGCGTCCGGGACAGTGGGGTGTACGAGCAGTACTTC.

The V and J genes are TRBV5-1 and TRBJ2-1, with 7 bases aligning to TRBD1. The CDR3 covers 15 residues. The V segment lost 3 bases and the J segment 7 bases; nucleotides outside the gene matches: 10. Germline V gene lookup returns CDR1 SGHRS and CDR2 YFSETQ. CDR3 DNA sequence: TGCGCCAGCAGCTCTCGACAGGGAATAGGTAATGAGCAGTTCTTC. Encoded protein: CASSSRQGIGNEQFF.

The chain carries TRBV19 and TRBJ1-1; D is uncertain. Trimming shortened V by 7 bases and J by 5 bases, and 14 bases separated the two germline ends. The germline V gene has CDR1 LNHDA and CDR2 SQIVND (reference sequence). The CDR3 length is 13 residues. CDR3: CASKEARRTEAFF. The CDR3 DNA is TGTGCCAGTAAGGAGGCCAGAAGGACTGAAGCTTTCTTT.

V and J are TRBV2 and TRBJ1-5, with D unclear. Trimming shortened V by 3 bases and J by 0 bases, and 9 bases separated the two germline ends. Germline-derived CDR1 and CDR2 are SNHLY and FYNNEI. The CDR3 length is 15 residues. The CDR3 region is CASSEAVISNQPQHF. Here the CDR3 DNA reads TGTGCCAGCAGTGAGGCGGTCATTAGCAATCAGCCCCAGCATTTT. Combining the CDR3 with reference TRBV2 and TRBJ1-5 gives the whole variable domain EPEVTQTPSHQVTQMGQEVILRCVPISNHLYFYWYRQILGQKVEFLVSFYNNEISEKSEIFDDQFSVERPDGSNFTLKIRSTKLEDSAMYFCASSEAVISNQPQHFGDGTRLSIL.

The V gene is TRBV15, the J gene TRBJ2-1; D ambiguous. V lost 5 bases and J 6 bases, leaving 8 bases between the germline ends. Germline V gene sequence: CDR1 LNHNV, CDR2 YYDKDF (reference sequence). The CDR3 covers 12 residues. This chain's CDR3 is CATSPSGNEQFF. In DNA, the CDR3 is TGTGCCACCAGCCCGTCAGGCAATGAGCAGTTCTTC. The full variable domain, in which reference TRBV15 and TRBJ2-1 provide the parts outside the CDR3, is DAMVIQNPRYQVTQFGKPVTLSCSQTLNHNVMYWYQQKSSQAPKLLFHYYDKDFNNEADTPDNFQSRRPNTSFCFLDIRSPGLGDTAMYLCATSPSGNEQFFGPGTRLTVL.

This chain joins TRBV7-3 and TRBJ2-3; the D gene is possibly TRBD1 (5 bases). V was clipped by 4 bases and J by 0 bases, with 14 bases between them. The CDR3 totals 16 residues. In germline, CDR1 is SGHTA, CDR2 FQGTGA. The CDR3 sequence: CASSSGHLASTDTQYF. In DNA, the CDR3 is TGTGCCAGCAGCTCCGGACATCTTGCTAGCACAGATACGCAGTATTTT. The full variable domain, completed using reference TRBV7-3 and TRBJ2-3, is GAGVSQTPSNKVTEKGKYVELRCDPISGHTALYWYRQSLGQGPEFLIYFQGTGAADDSGLPNDRFFAVRPEGSVSTLKIQRTERGDSAVYLCASSSGHLASTDTQYFGPGTRLTVL.

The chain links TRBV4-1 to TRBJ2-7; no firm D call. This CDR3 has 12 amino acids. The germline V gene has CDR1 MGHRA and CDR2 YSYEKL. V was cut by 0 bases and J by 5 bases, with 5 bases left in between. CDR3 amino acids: CASSQDGHEQYF. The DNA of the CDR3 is TGCGCCAGCAGCCAAGATGGCCACGAGCAGTACTTC.

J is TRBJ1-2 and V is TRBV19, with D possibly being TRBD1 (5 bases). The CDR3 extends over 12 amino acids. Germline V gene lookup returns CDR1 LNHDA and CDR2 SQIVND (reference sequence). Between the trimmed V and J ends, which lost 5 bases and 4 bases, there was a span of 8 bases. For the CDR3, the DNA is TGTGCCAGTAGTCCCCAGGGCTATGGCTACACCTTC. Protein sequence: CASSPQGYGYTF.

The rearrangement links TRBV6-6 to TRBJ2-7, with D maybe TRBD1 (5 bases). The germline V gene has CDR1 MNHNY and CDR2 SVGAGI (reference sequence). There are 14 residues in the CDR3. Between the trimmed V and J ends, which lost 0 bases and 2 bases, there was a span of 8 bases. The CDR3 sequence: CASSYSPTAYEQYF. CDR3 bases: TGTGCCAGCAGTTACTCGCCGACAGCCTACGAGCAGTACTTC.

This CDR3 reads CASTGLVRGEAFF. The CDR3 DNA reads as TGTGCCAGCACCGGGTTGGTGAGGGGGGAAGCTTTCTTT. The V call is TRBV6-1, the J call TRBJ1-1, with D tentatively TRBD1 (6 bases). V shed 7 bases and J shed 8 bases, with 17 bases lying between them. The germline gives CDR1 MNHNS, CDR2 SASEGT. This CDR3 spans 13 amino acids.

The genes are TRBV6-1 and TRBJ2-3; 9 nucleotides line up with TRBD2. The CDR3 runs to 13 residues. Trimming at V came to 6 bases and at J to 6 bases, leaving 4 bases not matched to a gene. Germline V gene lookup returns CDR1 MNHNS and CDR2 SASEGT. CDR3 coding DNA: TGTGCCAGCAGGGCGGGGGGGCTGGATACGCAGTATTTT. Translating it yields CASRAGGLDTQYF.

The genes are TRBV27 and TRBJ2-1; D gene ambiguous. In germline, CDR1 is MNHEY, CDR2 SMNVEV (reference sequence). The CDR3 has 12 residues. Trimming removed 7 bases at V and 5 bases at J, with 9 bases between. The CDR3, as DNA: TGTGCCAGCACTTCCAACAACAATGAGCAGTTCTTC. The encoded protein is CASTSNNNEQFF.

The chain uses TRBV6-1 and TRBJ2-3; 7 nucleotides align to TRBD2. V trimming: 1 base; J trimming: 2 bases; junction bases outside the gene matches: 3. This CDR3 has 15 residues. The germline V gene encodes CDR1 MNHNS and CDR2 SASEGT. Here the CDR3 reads CASSEGGTITDTQYF. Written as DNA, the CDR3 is TGTGCCAGCAGTGAAGGGGGGACTATCACAGATACGCAGTATTTT.